The 32 T cell receptor beta chains presented below share a single source sample, sequenced in a study of blood T cell repertoires in COVID-19. The method was immunoSEQ multiplex PCR; TCRdb's version includes in-frame clones alone and lacks a portion of them. The sample yields about 330,000 clones, 65% to 90% seen once. Sample: peripheral blood. Receptors were obtained from a human donor in a cohort sampled during active COVID-19.

This clone has a handful of counts. The chain has TRBV3-1 (or the pseudogene TRBV3-2) and TRBJ1-6, with no clear D. Germline-derived CDR1 and CDR2 are LGHDT and YNNKEL (reference sequence). The length of the CDR3 is 8 residues. V was trimmed by 8 bases and J by 14 bases, leaving 4 bases between them. CDR3: CASRALHF. CDR3 coding DNA: TGTGCCAGCCGTGCCCTCCACTTT.

The rearrangement joins TRBV20-1 to TRBJ1-2; D unresolved. CDR1 is DFQATT and CDR2 is SNEGSKA in the germline V gene (reference sequence). CDR3 length: 11 residues. V shed 3 bases and J shed 6 bases, with 8 bases lying between them. The chain's CDR3 is CSASSVNGYTF. The CDR3 DNA reads TGCAGTGCTAGTTCGGTGAATGGCTACACCTTC.

The chain joins TRBV24-1 to TRBJ2-1; 11 nucleotides agree with TRBD2. Germline CDR1 and CDR2: KGHDR and SFDVKD. The CDR3 is made up of 14 amino acids. Unmatched junction bases numbered 5, after V lost 4 bases and J lost 10 bases. The CDR3 spells CATSDPSGGREQFF. In nucleotides, the CDR3 is TGTGCCACCAGTGACCCTAGCGGGGGGCGAGAGCAGTTCTTC.

The chain employs TRBV6-5 and TRBJ1-2; 8 bases fit TRBD1. Losses at the gene ends were 5 bases for V and 4 bases for J; bases not matched to a gene: 9. The CDR3 consists of 15 residues. Germline V CDR1 and CDR2: MNHEY, SVGAGI. CDR3 region: CASSPGGQDFYGYTF. DNA for the CDR3: TGTGCCAGCAGTCCCGGGGGACAGGACTTCTATGGCTACACCTTC.

The chain recombines TRBV5-1 with TRBJ1-3; D might be TRBD1 (5 bases). The CDR3 has 14 amino acids. Per the germline V gene, CDR1 is SGHRS and CDR2 is YFSETQ. V lost 0 bases and J lost 6, with 10 bases in between. The CDR3 DNA reads TGCGCCAGCAGCTTGGGAGCAGGGCAAAACACCATATATTTT. Its translation: CASSLGAGQNTIYF.

V and J are TRBV7-9 and TRBJ2-4; TRBD2 matches 8 bases. Germline V CDR1 and CDR2: SEHNR, FQNEAQ (reference sequence). V dropped 3 bases and J dropped 7; count of bases not matched to a gene: 11. The CDR3 contains 16 residues. The DNA for the CDR3 is TGTGCCAGCAGCTTGACTAGCGAAGCCCTCGGGAACATTCAGTACTTC. Translated: CASSLTSEALGNIQYF.

The rearrangement joins TRBV7-3 to TRBJ1-3, with TRBD1 as a possible D gene (5 bases). Germline V CDR1 and CDR2: SGHTA, FQGTGA. V was trimmed by 4 bases and J by 1 base, leaving 11 bases between them. CDR3 length equals 15 residues. The CDR3 sequence is CASSYPRESGNTIYF. The DNA of the CDR3 is TGTGCCAGCAGCTACCCCAGGGAATCTGGAAACACCATATATTTT.

V gene TRBV7-3 combines with J gene TRBJ1-1; D not certain. This CDR3 has 12 residues. V shed 4 bases and J shed 6 bases, with 9 bases lying between them. CDR1 SGHTA and CDR2 FQGTGA come from the germline V gene. In nucleotides, the CDR3 is TGTGCCAGCAGCTCCCTAGGTGCTGAAGCTTTCTTT. Its translation is CASSSLGAEAFF.

This chain joins TRBV19 and TRBJ1-1; TRBD1 matches 7 bases. Looked up from germline, CDR1 is LNHDA and CDR2 is SQIVND (reference sequence). This CDR3 comprises 16 residues. Trimming removed 4 bases from V and 3 bases from J; junction bases left unmatched: 11. The CDR3 DNA is TGTGCCAGTAGTACTACCCGACAGGGTTTTGACACTGAAGCTTTCTTT. Amino acid sequence: CASSTTRQGFDTEAFF.

The J gene is TRBJ2-7, the V gene TRBV7-3; 10 bases map to TRBD1. The V segment lost 5 bases and the J segment 6 bases; nucleotides outside the gene matches: 7. The CDR3 spans 14 residues. Germline V gene sequence: CDR1 SGHTA, CDR2 FQGTGA. The CDR3 coding sequence is TGTGCCAGCAGCCCGGACAGGGGGGGCCGCGAGCAGTACTTC. Its translation is CASSPDRGGREQYF.

V and J are TRBV6-5 and TRBJ2-5, with 11 bases aligning to TRBD1. Germline trimming cut 3 bases from V and 4 bases from J; bases unmatched to any gene: 7. Germline values: CDR1 MNHEY, CDR2 SVGAGI. The CDR3 extends over 16 amino acids. The CDR3 loop is CASSYSGTGGSETQYF. The CDR3 DNA reads TGTGCCAGCAGTTATTCCGGGACAGGGGGTTCAGAGACCCAGTACTTC.

This chain connects TRBV12-5 to TRBJ2-1; D ambiguous. Per the germline V gene, CDR1 is LGHNT and CDR2 is FRNRAP. The germline V and J ends were trimmed by 1 base and 0 bases, with 19 bases remaining between them. This CDR3 is built from 19 residues. Here the CDR3 DNA reads TGTGCTAGTGGTTTGGGTTCCCTTCTTAGAGTCGGCTCCTACAATGAGCAGTTCTTC. It codes for CASGLGSLLRVGSYNEQFF. Based on the CDR3 plus reference TRBV12-5 and TRBJ2-1, the full variable domain is DARVTQTPRHKVTEMGQEVTMRCQPILGHNTVFWYRQTMMQGLELLAYFRNRAPLDDSGMPKDRFSAEMPDATLATLKIQPSEPRDSAVYFCASGLGSLLRVGSYNEQFFGPGTRLTVL.

The chain employs TRBV9 and TRBJ2-2; D is undetermined. Germline lookup yields CDR1 SGDLS and CDR2 YYNGEE. V dropped 5 bases and J dropped 3 bases, with 8 bases sitting between them. This CDR3 has 13 residues. The CDR3: CASRATDTGELFF. The CDR3 region has the DNA TGTGCCAGCAGAGCAACGGACACCGGGGAGCTGTTTTTT.

There are a few counts of this clone. J is TRBJ1-2 and V is TRBV6-5, with D maybe TRBD1 (5 bases). The CDR3 loop spans 11 amino acids. Per germline, CDR1 MNHEY and CDR2 SVGAGI. V was pared by 4 bases and J by 14 bases, with 14 bases between. CDR3 sequence reads: CASSSPGPLTF. The CDR3 DNA sequence: TGTGCCAGCAGTTCCCCAGGGCCTTTAACCTTC.

This sequence joins TRBV9 and TRBJ1-2; D might be TRBD1 (6 bases). The CDR3 consists of 14 residues. In germline, CDR1 is SGDLS, CDR2 YYNGEE. Trimming took off 4 bases at V and 8 bases at J, with 18 bases between the two ends. CDR3 DNA: TGTGCCAGCAGCCCACGGGACATTTTCCAGGGCTACACCTTC. It specifies CASSPRDIFQGYTF.

The rearrangement joins TRBV6-5 to TRBJ1-2; TRBD1 matches at 12 bases. In germline, CDR1 is MNHEY, CDR2 SVGAGI. This CDR3 has 15 residues. Trimming took 7 bases from V and 8 from J; bases not matched to a gene: 11. The DNA of the CDR3 is TGTGCCAGCACCCTCTTTCGGGACAGGGGGCAAGGCTACACCTTC. It yields the protein CASTLFRDRGQGYTF.

The gene calls are TRBV12-5 and TRBJ2-3; D gene unclear. Germline V lookup: CDR1 LGHNT, CDR2 FRNRAP. Trimming pared 1 base from V and 2 bases from J, leaving 13 bases between. This CDR3 is 16 amino acids long. The CDR3 region has the DNA TGTGCTAGTGGTTTGGGGAACAGTCTCAACACAGATACGCAGTATTTT. This codes for CASGLGNSLNTDTQYF.

This chain joins TRBV21-1 and TRBJ2-1; the table's D call of TRBD2 was not tested on the DNA. TRBV21-1 represents a pseudogene. CDR3 length equals 15 residues. In DNA, the CDR3 is TGTGCCAGCAGCAAAGGAGGCATGTATTGCAATGAGCAGTTCTTC. This gives the protein CASSKGGMYCNEQFF.

This sequence joins TRBV5-1 and TRBJ1-1; D gene ambiguous. V lost 2 bases and J lost 7, with 15 bases in between. The CDR3 spans 14 residues. Germline lookup yields CDR1 SGHRS and CDR2 YFSETQ. The CDR3 sequence: CASSFEPSGNEAFF. The CDR3 region has the DNA TGCGCCAGCAGCTTTGAACCCTCGGGAAATGAAGCTTTCTTT.

This chain uses TRBV7-3 with TRBJ1-1; D might be TRBD1 (6 bases). Germline lookup yields CDR1 SGHTA and CDR2 FQGTGA. This CDR3 spans 13 amino acids. V lost 5 bases to trimming and J lost 4 bases, with 11 bases between them. CDR3 amino acids: CASSGGPGTEAFF. Here the CDR3 DNA reads TGTGCCAGCAGCGGGGGCCCGGGCACTGAAGCTTTCTTT.

Comments on this clone: Other nucleotide sequences in the sample specify the same CDR3. This sequence joins TRBV5-1 and TRBJ2-5, with unresolved D. Looked up from germline, CDR1 is SGHRS and CDR2 is YFSETQ. V lost 1 base to trimming and J lost 5 bases, with 9 bases between them. This CDR3 is built from 13 residues. The DNA of the CDR3 is TGCGCCAGCAGCTTGCGAGGAGCGGAGACCCAGTACTTC. The encoded protein is CASSLRGAETQYF. The whole variable domain, remainder taken from reference TRBV5-1 and TRBJ2-5, is KAGVTQTPRYLIKTRGQQVTLSCSPISGHRSVSWYQQTPGQGLQFLFEYFSETQRNKGNFPGRFSGRQFSNSRSEMNVSTLELGDSALYLCASSLRGAETQYFGPGTRLLVL.

V gene TRBV7-9 combines with J gene TRBJ2-3, with TRBD2 identical over 9 bases. This CDR3 has 16 amino acids. Germline CDR1 and CDR2: SEHNR and FQNEAQ (reference sequence). V lost 3 bases and J lost 6; bases outside the gene matches: 10. Here the CDR3 DNA reads TGTGCCAGCAGCTTGGCGGGGGGGCGCAGTATTGATACGCAGTATTTT. Amino acids: CASSLAGGRSIDTQYF.

This clone was found many times. The rearrangement links TRBV7-9 to TRBJ1-5; no clear D gene. V shed 1 base and J shed 5 bases, with 3 bases lying between them. In germline, CDR1 is SEHNR, CDR2 FQNEAQ (reference sequence). The CDR3 is 12 amino acids. The CDR3 bases are TGTGCCAGCAGCTTAGGAGATCAGCCCCAGCATTTT. Residues: CASSLGDQPQHF.

This clone was observed a handful of times. The chain has TRBV29-1 and TRBJ2-1, with 9 bases matching TRBD2. J gave up 8 bases and V 3 bases, and 2 bases lay outside the gene matches. CDR1 is SQVTM, CDR2 ANQGSEA, per germline. The CDR3 sequence is 12 residues long. Here the CDR3 reads CSVERGGHEQFF. As DNA, the CDR3 is TGCAGCGTTGAGCGGGGGGGCCATGAGCAGTTCTTC.

This chain joins TRBV13 and TRBJ1-1, with TRBD1 as a possible D gene (6 bases). The CDR3 spans 12 residues. The V gene's germline CDR1 is PRHDT and CDR2 FYEKMQ (reference sequence). V was trimmed by 5 bases and J by 10 bases, leaving 14 bases between them. The CDR3: CASSQSQGRAFF. The DNA of the CDR3 is TGTGCCAGCAGCCAATCTCAGGGGAGAGCTTTCTTT.

The genes are TRBV24-1 and TRBJ2-1; 8 positions agree with TRBD1. V trimming: 6 bases; J trimming: 5 bases; junction bases outside the gene matches: 2. Per germline, CDR1 KGHDR and CDR2 SFDVKD. The CDR3 covers 13 residues. The CDR3 here is CATSRTGNNEQFF. The CDR3 region has the DNA TGTGCCACCAGTAGGACAGGGAACAATGAGCAGTTCTTC.

The chain combines TRBV28 with TRBJ2-1; no clear D gene. V was trimmed by 4 bases and J by 3 bases, leaving 4 bases between them. The CDR3 is made up of 12 amino acids. Germline CDR1 is MDHEN and CDR2 is SYDVKM. This chain's CDR3 is CASSSVYNEQFF. CDR3 DNA: TGTGCCAGCAGTTCGGTCTACAATGAGCAGTTCTTC.

This chain's CDR3 is CASSTDRINTEAFF. The CDR3 DNA follows: TGTGCCAGTAGTACGGACAGAATTAACACTGAAGCTTTCTTT. V is TRBV19 and J is TRBJ1-1; a weak D match, TRBD1 (6 bases). V was trimmed by 4 bases and J by 2 bases, leaving 11 bases between them. The CDR3 totals 14 residues. CDR1 and CDR2 from the germline V gene are LNHDA and SQIVND (reference sequence). The whole variable domain, remainder taken from reference TRBV19 and TRBJ1-1, is DGGITQSPKYLFRKEGQNVTLSCEQNLNHDAMYWYRQDPGQGLRLIYYSQIVNDFQKGDIAEGYSVSREKKESFPLTVTSAQKNPTAFYLCASSTDRINTEAFFGQGTRLTVV.

This clone occurred once. The chain employs TRBV20-1 and TRBJ2-5, with D uncertain. V gave up 7 bases and J gave up 2 bases, with 8 bases separating them. Germline CDR1 DFQATT, CDR2 SNEGSKA (reference sequence). The CDR3 loop spans 11 amino acids. As DNA, the CDR3 is TGCAGTGGCCACAGTCAAGAGACCCAGTACTTC. Residues: CSGHSQETQYF.

This chain uses TRBV3-1 (or the pseudogene TRBV3-2) with TRBJ1-1; maybe TRBD1 (5 bases). This CDR3 region has 16 residues. The V gene lost 0 bases and the J gene lost 3 bases, with 14 bases spanning the gap. From germline, CDR1 is LGHDT and CDR2 YNNKEL (reference sequence). CDR3 coding DNA: TGTGCCAGCAGCCAAGAGGGGGGACTCAAGCACACTGAAGCTTTCTTT. This codes for CASSQEGGLKHTEAFF.

The chain joins TRBV24-1 to TRBJ1-6; no firm D call. This CDR3 comprises 14 residues. Trimming left V 10 bases short and J 5 bases short, with 14 bases between. CDR1 is KGHDR and CDR2 is SFDVKD in the germline V gene. The CDR3 sequence is CATRGHGDNSPLHF. In nucleotides, the CDR3 is TGTGCCACGAGAGGCCATGGTGATAATTCACCCCTCCACTTT.

This clone was detected a few times. The V gene is TRBV18, the J gene TRBJ1-5; TRBD1 agrees at 11 bases. The CDR3 totals 15 residues. Germline assignment: CDR1 KGHSH and CDR2 LQKENI. V was clipped by 4 bases and J by 5 bases; unmatched bases: 4. The CDR3 reads CASSRTGGQHQPQHF. DNA of the CDR3: TGTGCCAGCTCACGGACAGGGGGCCAGCATCAGCCCCAGCATTTT.